This T cell receptor beta chain is drawn from a study of shared clonotypes between healthy human individuals. Assay: immunoSEQ multiplex PCR; the TCRdb copy retains only in-frame clones and omits some. The table has hundreds of thousands of clones, approximately 73% seen once; the top ten hold about 1.8%. The sequencing input was memory CD4+ T cells sorted from blood. Subset specified: CD45RA-negative fraction. The TCR comes from a woman aged 25 to 39 in good health.

The CDR3: CASSVTGGHGYTF. CDR3 sequence (DNA): TGTGCCAGCAGTGTCACGGGGGGACATGGCTACACCTTC. This chain uses TRBV2 with TRBJ1-2; a weak D match, TRBD1 (5 bases). In germline, CDR1 is SNHLY, CDR2 FYNNEI. CDR3 size: 13 residues. The ends were cut back, 4 bases at V and 6 bases at J, with 12 bases in the middle. Using reference TRBV2 and TRBJ1-2 for the parts outside the CDR3, the full variable domain is EPEVTQTPSHQVTQMGQEVILRCVPISNHLYFYWYRQILGQKVEFLVSFYNNEISEKSEIFDDQFSVERPDGSNFTLKIRSTKLEDSAMYFCASSVTGGHGYTFGSGTRLTVV.